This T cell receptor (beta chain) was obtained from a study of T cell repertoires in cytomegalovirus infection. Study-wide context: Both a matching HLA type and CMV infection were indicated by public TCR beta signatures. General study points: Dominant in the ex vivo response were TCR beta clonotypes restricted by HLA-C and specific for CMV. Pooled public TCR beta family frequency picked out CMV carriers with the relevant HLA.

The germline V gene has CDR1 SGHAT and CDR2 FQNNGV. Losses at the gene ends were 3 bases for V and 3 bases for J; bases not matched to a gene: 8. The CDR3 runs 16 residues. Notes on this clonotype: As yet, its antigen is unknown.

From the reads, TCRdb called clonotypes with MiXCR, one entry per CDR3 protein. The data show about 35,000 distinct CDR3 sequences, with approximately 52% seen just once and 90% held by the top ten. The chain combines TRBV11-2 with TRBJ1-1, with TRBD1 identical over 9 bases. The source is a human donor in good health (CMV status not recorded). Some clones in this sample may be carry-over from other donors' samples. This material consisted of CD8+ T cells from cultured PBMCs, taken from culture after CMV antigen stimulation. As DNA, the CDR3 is TGTGCCAGCAGCTTGGGCAGGACAGGGGTGGACACTGAAGCTTTCTTT. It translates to CASSLGRTGVDTEAFF.